This T cell receptor (beta chain) was documented in a study of T-cell reconstitution after alpha-beta-depleted transplantation in children. This clonotype was detected a few times. Preparation of the TCRbeta library involved a method that used unique molecular identifiers. TCRdb re-called the PCR reads through MiXCR, storing one row per CDR3 protein. The sample includes roughly 350,000 distinct CDR3 sequences, 16% of them seen just once. The germline CDR1 and CDR2 sequences are MNHNS and SASEGT. J was trimmed by 4 bases and V by 6 bases; bases with no gene match: 4. There are 15 residues in the CDR3. The chain carries TRBV6-1 and TRBJ2-1, with 12 bases identical to TRBD2. Sequenced material: PBMCs, mostly from graft donor cells, taken 360 days after TCRalphabeta/CD19-depleted stem cell transplant. This sequence originates from a male patient under 10 years old who had a stem cell transplant for acute lymphoblastic leukemia, so the T cells may come from the graft donor. CDR3 region: CASRRGTSGYNEQFF. CDR3 DNA: TGTGCCAGCAGACGCGGGACTAGCGGGTACAATGAGCAGTTCTTC.